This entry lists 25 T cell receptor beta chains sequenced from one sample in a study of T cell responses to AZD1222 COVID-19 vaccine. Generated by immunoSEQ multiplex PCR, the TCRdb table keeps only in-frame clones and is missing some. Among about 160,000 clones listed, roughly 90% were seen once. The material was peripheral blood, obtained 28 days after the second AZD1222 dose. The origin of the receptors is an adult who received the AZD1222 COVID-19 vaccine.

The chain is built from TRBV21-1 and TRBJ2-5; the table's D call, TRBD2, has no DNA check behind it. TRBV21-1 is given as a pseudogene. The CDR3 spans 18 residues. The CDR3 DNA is TGTGCCAGCAGCCAAAGTGGCCCGATGGAGGTCCGAGGAGAGACCCAGTACTTC. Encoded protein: CASSQSGPMEVRGETQYF.

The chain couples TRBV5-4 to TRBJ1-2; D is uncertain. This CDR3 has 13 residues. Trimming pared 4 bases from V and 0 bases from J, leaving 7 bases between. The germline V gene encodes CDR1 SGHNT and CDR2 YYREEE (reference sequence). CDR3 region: CASSPDTNYGYTF. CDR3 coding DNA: TGTGCCAGCAGCCCAGATACTAACTATGGCTACACCTTC.

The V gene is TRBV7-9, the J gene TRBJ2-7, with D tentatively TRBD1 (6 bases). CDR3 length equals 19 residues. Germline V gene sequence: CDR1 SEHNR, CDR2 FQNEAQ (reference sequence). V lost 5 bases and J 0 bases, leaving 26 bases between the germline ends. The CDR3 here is CASSPVGGVAPRFSYEQYF. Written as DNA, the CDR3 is TGTGCCAGCAGCCCTGTTGGGGGCGTAGCCCCCCGGTTCTCCTACGAGCAGTACTTC.

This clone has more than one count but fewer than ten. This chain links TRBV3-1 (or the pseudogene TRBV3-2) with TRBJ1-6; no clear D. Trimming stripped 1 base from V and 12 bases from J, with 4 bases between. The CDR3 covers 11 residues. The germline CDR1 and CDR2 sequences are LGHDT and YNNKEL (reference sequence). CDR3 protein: CASSQVGPLHF. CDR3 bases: TGTGCCAGCAGCCAAGTGGGACCCCTCCACTTT.

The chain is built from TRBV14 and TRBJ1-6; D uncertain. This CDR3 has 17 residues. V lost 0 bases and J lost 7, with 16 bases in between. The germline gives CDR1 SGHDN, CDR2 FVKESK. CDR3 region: CASSQDRGGERNSPLHF. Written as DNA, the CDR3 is TGTGCCAGCAGCCAAGATCGAGGTGGAGAAAGGAATTCACCCCTCCACTTT.

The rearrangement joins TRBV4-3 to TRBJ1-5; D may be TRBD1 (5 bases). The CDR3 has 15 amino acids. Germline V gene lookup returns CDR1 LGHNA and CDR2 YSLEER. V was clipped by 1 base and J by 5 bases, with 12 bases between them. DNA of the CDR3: TGCGCCAGCAGCCAAGTGCTCGGGACCCATCAGCCCCAGCATTTT. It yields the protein CASSQVLGTHQPQHF.

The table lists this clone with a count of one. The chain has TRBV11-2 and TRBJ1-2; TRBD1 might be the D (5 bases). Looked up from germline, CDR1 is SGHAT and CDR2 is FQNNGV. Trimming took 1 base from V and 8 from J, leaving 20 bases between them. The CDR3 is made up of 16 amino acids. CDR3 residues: CASSLGLEGGAGGYTF. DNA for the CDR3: TGTGCCAGCAGCTTAGGGTTGGAGGGAGGGGCCGGCGGCTACACCTTC.

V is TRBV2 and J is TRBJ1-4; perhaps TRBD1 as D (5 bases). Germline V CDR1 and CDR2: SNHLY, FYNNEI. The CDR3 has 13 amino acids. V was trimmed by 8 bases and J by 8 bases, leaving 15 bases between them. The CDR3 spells CASGGAGREKLFF. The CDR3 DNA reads TGTGCCAGCGGAGGGGCAGGGCGGGAAAAACTGTTTTTT. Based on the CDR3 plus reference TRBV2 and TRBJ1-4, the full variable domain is EPEVTQTPSHQVTQMGQEVILRCVPISNHLYFYWYRQILGQKVEFLVSFYNNEISEKSEIFDDQFSVERPDGSNFTLKIRSTKLEDSAMYFCASGGAGREKLFFGSGTQLSVL.

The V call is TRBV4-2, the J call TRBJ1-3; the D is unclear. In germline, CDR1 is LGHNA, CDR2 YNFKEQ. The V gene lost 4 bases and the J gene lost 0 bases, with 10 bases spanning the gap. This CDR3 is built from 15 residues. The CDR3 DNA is TGTGCCAGCAGCCGTGCCCCACTCTCTGGAAACACCATATATTTT. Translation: CASSRAPLSGNTIYF.

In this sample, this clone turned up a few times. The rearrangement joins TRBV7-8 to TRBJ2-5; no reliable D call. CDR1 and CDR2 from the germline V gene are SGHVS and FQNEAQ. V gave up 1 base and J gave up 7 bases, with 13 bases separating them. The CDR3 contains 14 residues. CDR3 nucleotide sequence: TGTGCCAGCAGCTTAGGAGAACTGCGTGGGACCCAGTACTTC. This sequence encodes CASSLGELRGTQYF.

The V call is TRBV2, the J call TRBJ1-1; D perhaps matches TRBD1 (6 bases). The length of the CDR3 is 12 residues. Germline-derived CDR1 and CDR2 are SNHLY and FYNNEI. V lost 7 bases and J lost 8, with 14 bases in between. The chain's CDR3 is CASKRGATEAFF. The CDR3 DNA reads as TGTGCCAGCAAACGGGGGGCCACCGAAGCTTTCTTT. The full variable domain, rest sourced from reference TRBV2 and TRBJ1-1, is EPEVTQTPSHQVTQMGQEVILRCVPISNHLYFYWYRQILGQKVEFLVSFYNNEISEKSEIFDDQFSVERPDGSNFTLKIRSTKLEDSAMYFCASKRGATEAFFGQGTRLTVV.

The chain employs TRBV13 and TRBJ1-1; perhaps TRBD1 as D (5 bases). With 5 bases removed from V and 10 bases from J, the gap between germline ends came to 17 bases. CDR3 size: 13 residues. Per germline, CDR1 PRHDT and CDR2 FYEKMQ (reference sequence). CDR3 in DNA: TGTGCCAGCAGCGGATCAGGGCTACGTTTAGCTTTCTTT. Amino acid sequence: CASSGSGLRLAFF.

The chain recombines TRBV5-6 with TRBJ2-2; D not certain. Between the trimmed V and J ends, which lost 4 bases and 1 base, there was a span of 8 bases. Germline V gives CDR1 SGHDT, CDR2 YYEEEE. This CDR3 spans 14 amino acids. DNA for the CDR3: TGTGCCAGCAGCGTCGACTTGAACACCGGGGAGCTGTTTTTT. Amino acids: CASSVDLNTGELFF.

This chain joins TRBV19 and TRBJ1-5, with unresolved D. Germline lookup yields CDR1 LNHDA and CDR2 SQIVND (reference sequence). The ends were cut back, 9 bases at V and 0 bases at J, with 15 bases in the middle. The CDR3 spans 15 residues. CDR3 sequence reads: CASRVGVNSNQPQHF. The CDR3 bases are TGTGCCAGCCGTGTCGGGGTTAATAGCAATCAGCCCCAGCATTTT.

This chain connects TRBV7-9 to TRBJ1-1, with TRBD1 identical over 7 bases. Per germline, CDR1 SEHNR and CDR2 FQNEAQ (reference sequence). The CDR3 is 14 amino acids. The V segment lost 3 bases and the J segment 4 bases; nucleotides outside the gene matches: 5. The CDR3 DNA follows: TGTGCCAGCAGCTTTAGGGGGCTAGGCACTGAAGCTTTCTTT. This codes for CASSFRGLGTEAFF.

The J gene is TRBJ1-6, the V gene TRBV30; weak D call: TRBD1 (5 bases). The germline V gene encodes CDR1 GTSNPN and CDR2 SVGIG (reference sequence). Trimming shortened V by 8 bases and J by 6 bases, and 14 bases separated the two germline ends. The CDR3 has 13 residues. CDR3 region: CAGTSQGNSPLHF. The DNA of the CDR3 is TGTGCCGGTACGTCTCAGGGTAATTCACCCCTCCACTTT.

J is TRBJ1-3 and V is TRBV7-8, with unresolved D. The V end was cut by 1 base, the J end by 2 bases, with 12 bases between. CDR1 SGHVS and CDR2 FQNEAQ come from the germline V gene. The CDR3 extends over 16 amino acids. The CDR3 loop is CASSLEGGGTGNTIYF. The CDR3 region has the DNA TGTGCCAGCAGCTTAGAGGGCGGAGGGACTGGAAACACCATATATTTT.

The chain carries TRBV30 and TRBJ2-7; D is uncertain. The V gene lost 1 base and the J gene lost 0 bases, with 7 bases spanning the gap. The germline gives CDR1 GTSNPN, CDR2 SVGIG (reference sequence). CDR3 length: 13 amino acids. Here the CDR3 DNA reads TGTGCCTGGAGTGGGGGAAGCTCCTACGAGCAGTACTTC. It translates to CAWSGGSSYEQYF.

The DNA for the CDR3 is TGCGCCAACCCCTTACGAAGGACAACTAATGAAAAACTGTTTTTT. It yields the protein CANPLRRTTNEKLFF. This chain links TRBV5-1 with TRBJ1-4; unclear D gene. The CDR3 contains 15 residues. The germline CDR1 and CDR2 sequences are SGHRS and YFSETQ. Trimming shortened V by 9 bases and J by 0 bases, and 15 bases separated the two germline ends.

The CDR3 loop reads CASSHVRGSNTGELFF. Here the CDR3 DNA reads TGTGCCAGCAGCCACGTCCGCGGGTCGAACACCGGGGAGCTGTTTTTT. The genes are TRBV14 and TRBJ2-2, with D possibly TRBD2 on 5 matching bases. CDR1 and CDR2 (germline): SGHDN, FVKESK. CDR3 size: 16 residues. V was shortened by 3 bases and J by 0 bases, with 11 bases between the two germline ends.

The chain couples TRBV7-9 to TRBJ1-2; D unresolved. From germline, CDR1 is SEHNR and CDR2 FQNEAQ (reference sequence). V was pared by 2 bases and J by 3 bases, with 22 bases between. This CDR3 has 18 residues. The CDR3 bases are TGTGCCAGCAGCTTATCGGGTGCGGTGTTCCTAACTGACTATGGCTACACCTTC. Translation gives CASSLSGAVFLTDYGYTF.

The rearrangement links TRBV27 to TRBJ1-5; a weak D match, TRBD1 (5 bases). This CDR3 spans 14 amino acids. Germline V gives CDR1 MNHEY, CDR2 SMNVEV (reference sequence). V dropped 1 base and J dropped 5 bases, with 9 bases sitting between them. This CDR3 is CASSLFEGYQPQHF. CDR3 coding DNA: TGTGCCAGCAGTTTATTTGAGGGGTATCAGCCCCAGCATTTT.

CDR3 bases: TGTGCCAGCAGTGATACTGACCCAGGGGTACGCACCGGGGAGCTGTTTTTT. This sequence encodes CASSDTDPGVRTGELFF. The V gene is TRBV2, the J gene TRBJ2-2; possibly TRBD1 for D (6 bases). Trimming shortened V by 3 bases and J by 4 bases, and 18 bases separated the two germline ends. This CDR3 contains 17 residues. Germline V gene data show CDR1 as SNHLY and CDR2 as FYNNEI.

CDR3 coding DNA: TGTGCCAGCAGCCGGGTTTTGAACACCGGGGAGCTGTTTTTT. Translated, it gives CASSRVLNTGELFF. This chain joins TRBV14 and TRBJ2-2, with D unresolved. Trimming left V 4 bases short and J 1 base short, with 7 bases between. There are 14 residues in the CDR3. The germline gives CDR1 SGHDN, CDR2 FVKESK.

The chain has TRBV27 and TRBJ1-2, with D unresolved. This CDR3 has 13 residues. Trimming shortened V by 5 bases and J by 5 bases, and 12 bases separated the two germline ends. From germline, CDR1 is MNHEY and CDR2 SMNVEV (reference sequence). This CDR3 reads CASSPETGYGYTF. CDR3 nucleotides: TGTGCCAGCAGTCCCGAGACGGGATATGGCTACACCTTC.